The present T cell receptor (beta chain) was sequenced within a study of cytomegalovirus exposure and HLA in healthy donors. About the study: Of the donors genotyped, 398 in all, around 77% fell in the Caucasian-associated ancestry cluster. General study results and limits: DRB1 showed the most TCR associations and HLA-C the fewest in a later analysis, as rates varied by HLA locus. With further analysis later on, most CMV-associated TCR beta chains appeared HLA-restricted. The presence/absence work took it that sequencing depth was about the same across donors.

Germline values: CDR1 SGDLS, CDR2 YYNGEE. CDR3 size: 14 residues. Trimming removed 0 bases from V and 4 bases from J; junction bases left unmatched: 3. Note on this clone: Its antigen is undetermined.

The study ran its PCR with 60 Vbeta and 13 Jbeta primers. Only in-frame clones appear in the TCRdb table, and some are missing; sequencing was by immunoSEQ multiplex PCR. The sample lists about 170,000 clones; more than 65% were seen once. Material for sequencing was PBMCs. The clonotype comes from a male donor in good health and CMV-seronegative. The chain combines TRBV9 with TRBJ1-2, with 7 bases lining up with TRBD1. As DNA, the CDR3 is TGTGCCAGCAGCGTAGTCGCAGGGGGCTATGGCTACACCTTC. Translated: CASSVVAGGYGYTF. Using reference TRBV9 and TRBJ1-2 for the parts outside the CDR3, the full variable domain is DSGVTQTPKHLITATGQRVTLRCSPRSGDLSVYWYQQSLDQGLQFLIQYYNGEERAKGNILERFSAQQFPDLHSELNLSSLELGDSALYFCASSVVAGGYGYTFGSGTRLTVV.